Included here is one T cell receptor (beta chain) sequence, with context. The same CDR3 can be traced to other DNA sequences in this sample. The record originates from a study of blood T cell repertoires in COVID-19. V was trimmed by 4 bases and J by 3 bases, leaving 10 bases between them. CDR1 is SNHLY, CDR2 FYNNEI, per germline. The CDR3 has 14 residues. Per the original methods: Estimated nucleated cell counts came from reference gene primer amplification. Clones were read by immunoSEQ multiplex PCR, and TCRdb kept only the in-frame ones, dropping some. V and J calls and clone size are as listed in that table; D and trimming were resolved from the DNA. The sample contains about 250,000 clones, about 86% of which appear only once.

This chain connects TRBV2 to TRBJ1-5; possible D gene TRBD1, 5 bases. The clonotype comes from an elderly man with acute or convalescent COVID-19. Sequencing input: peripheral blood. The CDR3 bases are TGTGCCAGCAGTGTTCAGGGTAACAATCAGCCCCAGCATTTT. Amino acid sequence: CASSVQGNNQPQHF.